What follows is one T cell receptor (beta chain) and its context. The sample belongs to a study of blood T cell repertoires in COVID-19. As for the study in general: Italy, Spain and the United States were the sources of the convalescent and acute COVID-19 samples. T cells, B-cell-depleted T cells, or PBMCs supplied cDNA or gDNA.

Original analysis: Reference gene primer amplification in the assay estimated nucleated cell counts. The repertoire was sequenced with immunoSEQ multiplex PCR; TCRdb's copy has only in-frame clones and lacks some. Clonal size and the V and J genes are those of that table, whereas D and trimming came from the DNA. In the table there are 200,000 to 300,000 clones, approximately 84% of which are singletons. Researchers sorted participants into cohorts using their self-reported clinical history. The TCR sequence derives from a woman between 35 and 50 years old with acute COVID-19. Material for sequencing was PBMCs or T cells enriched from blood (not recorded which).

The CDR3 region is CASSLAQAGNSPLHF. CDR3 in DNA: TGTGCCAGCAGCTTGGCGCAAGCAGGGAATTCACCCCTCCACTTT. V and J are TRBV5-5 and TRBJ1-6; tentatively, D is TRBD1 (5 bases). The V end lost 0 bases, the J end lost 7 bases, and 11 bases lay between the germline ends. CDR3 length: 15 residues. Per the germline V gene, CDR1 is SGHKS and CDR2 is YYEKEE (reference sequence). Full variable domain (rest looked up from reference TRBV5-5 and TRBJ1-6): DAGVTQSPTHLIKTRGQQVTLRCSPISGHKSVSWYQQVLGQGPQFIFQYYEKEERGRGNFPDRFSARQFPNYSSELNVNALLLGDSALYLCASSLAQAGNSPLHFGNGTRLTVT.